Presented here are 23 T cell receptor beta chains from one specimen sequenced in a study of blood T cell repertoires in COVID-19. TCRdb's table, derived via immunoSEQ multiplex PCR, lists solely in-frame clones and lacks some. The table has about 180,000 clones, nearly 80% seen once. The sequenced material came from PBMCs or T cells enriched from blood (not recorded which). These TCRs come from a man in his 60s who had been exposed to COVID-19.

This clone was observed a handful of times. The chain uses TRBV28 and TRBJ2-1; D possibly corresponds to TRBD1 (5 bases). This CDR3 contains 14 residues. The germline gives CDR1 MDHEN, CDR2 SYDVKM. V was cut by 5 bases and J by 5 bases, with 13 bases left in between. CDR3 coding DNA: TGTGCCAGCAGTCCCCACAGGCCGGACAATGAGCAGTTCTTC. Protein product: CASSPHRPDNEQFF.

This sequence joins TRBV28 and TRBJ1-2; D remains unclear. The CDR3 totals 16 residues. Germline V lookup: CDR1 MDHEN, CDR2 SYDVKM. Trimming shortened V by 3 bases and J by 0 bases, and 14 bases separated the two germline ends. CDR3 sequence reads: CASSLSGRSANYGYTF. CDR3 bases: TGTGCCAGCAGTTTGTCAGGTCGGTCGGCTAACTATGGCTACACCTTC.

The chain has TRBV30 and TRBJ2-7, with unresolved D. CDR1 is GTSNPN and CDR2 is SVGIG in the germline V gene (reference sequence). The V gene lost 3 bases and the J gene lost 4 bases, with 10 bases spanning the gap. The CDR3 runs 12 residues. As DNA, the CDR3 is TGTGCCTGGAGGTCAAGGAGATACGAGCAGTACTTC. Translated, it gives CAWRSRRYEQYF.

This chain uses TRBV4-1 with TRBJ2-1; 15 bases fit TRBD2. Losses at the gene ends were 0 bases for V and 5 bases for J; bases not matched to a gene: 8. CDR1 MGHRA and CDR2 YSYEKL come from the germline V gene. The CDR3 extends over 19 amino acids. CDR3 bases: TGCGCCAGCAGCCAAGATCCCGGACTAGCGGGAGGGCCCCACAATGAGCAGTTCTTC. This codes for CASSQDPGLAGGPHNEQFF.

The chain links TRBV5-4 to TRBJ2-5, with 11 bases identical to TRBD1. Unmatched junction bases numbered 6, after V lost 3 bases and J lost 5 bases. CDR1 is SGHNT, CDR2 YYREEE, per germline (reference sequence). This CDR3 is built from 15 residues. CDR3: CASSSGTGGVETQYF. CDR3 coding DNA: TGTGCCAGCAGCTCCGGGACAGGGGGTGTCGAGACCCAGTACTTC.

The sample holds a few counts of this clone. The chain couples TRBV10-1 to TRBJ2-7; D possibly corresponds to TRBD1 (5 bases). V lost 3 bases to trimming and J lost 6 bases, with 9 bases between them. The CDR3 consists of 12 residues. The V gene's germline CDR1 is WNHNN and CDR2 SYGVQD (reference sequence). CDR3 residues: CASSDGAREQYF. Written as DNA, the CDR3 is TGCGCCAGCAGTGATGGGGCCCGCGAGCAGTACTTC.

V usage is TRBV3-1 (or the pseudogene TRBV3-2) and J usage is TRBJ2-1; the D gene is possibly TRBD1 (7 bases). Germline CDR1 and CDR2: LGHDT and YNNKEL (reference sequence). V lost 5 bases and J 3 bases, leaving 23 bases between the germline ends. The CDR3 totals 18 residues. CDR3 bases: TGTGCCAGCAGCGCGACCCAGGGGGGTCGCTTTCGCTACAATGAGCAGTTCTTC. Its translation is CASSATQGGRFRYNEQFF.

The J gene is TRBJ2-1, the V gene TRBV25-1; D uncertain. The CDR3 spans 12 residues. The germline V and J ends were trimmed by 6 bases and 10 bases, with 13 bases remaining between them. Germline V gene lookup returns CDR1 MGHDK and CDR2 SYGVNS. CDR3 protein: CASSPPVEEQFF. The CDR3, as DNA: TGTGCCAGCAGCCCTCCGGTCGAAGAGCAGTTCTTC.

About this clone itself: One end of the junction varies from germline; a read error may be responsible. This CDR3 reads CASSVDGSTHTQYF. CDR3 nucleotides: TGTGCCAGCAGCGTAGACGGGAGCACACATACGCAGTATTTT. This sequence joins TRBV9 and TRBJ2-3; D perhaps matches TRBD2 (6 bases). The CDR3 is made up of 14 amino acids. Germline V gene data show CDR1 as SGDLS and CDR2 as YYNGEE. The variable domain in full, with the rest retrieved from reference TRBV9 and TRBJ2-3, is DSGVTQTPKHLITATGQRVTLRCSPRSGDLSVYWYQQSLDQGLQFLIQYYNGEERAKGNILERFSAQQFPDLHSELNLSSLELGDSALYFCASSVDGSTHTQYFGPGTRLTVL.

This clone occurred once. The chain couples TRBV5-4 to TRBJ2-3; D perhaps matches TRBD2 (6 bases). The germline V gene encodes CDR1 SGHNT and CDR2 YYREEE (reference sequence). This CDR3 is built from 16 residues. With 0 bases removed from V and 0 bases from J, the gap between germline ends came to 11 bases. The CDR3 here is CASSLGGGISTDTQYF. The CDR3 region has the DNA TGTGCCAGCAGCTTGGGAGGCGGGATAAGCACAGATACGCAGTATTTT.

The chain uses TRBV5-1 and TRBJ1-5, with D perhaps matching TRBD1 (5 bases). The CDR3 totals 15 residues. Germline CDR1 reads SGHRS; CDR2 reads YFSETQ. With 5 bases removed from V and 1 base from J, the gap between germline ends came to 13 bases. Here the CDR3 reads CASSQDMLSNQPQHF. CDR3 coding DNA: TGCGCCAGCAGTCAGGACATGTTGAGCAATCAGCCCCAGCATTTT. The whole variable domain, filled in from reference TRBV5-1 and TRBJ1-5, reads KAGVTQTPRYLIKTRGQQVTLSCSPISGHRSVSWYQQTPGQGLQFLFEYFSETQRNKGNFPGRFSGRQFSNSRSEMNVSTLELGDSALYLCASSQDMLSNQPQHFGDGTRLSIL.

The chain is built from TRBV27 and TRBJ1-3; D perhaps matches TRBD1 (5 bases). Trimming took 11 bases from V and 3 from J, leaving 20 bases between them. Per the germline V gene, CDR1 is MNHEY and CDR2 is SMNVEV (reference sequence). This CDR3 region has 15 residues. In nucleotides, the CDR3 is TGTGCCTCCCGCCCGGCAGGGCTAAGTGGAAACACCATATATTTT. Encoded protein: CASRPAGLSGNTIYF.

The genes are TRBV23-1 and TRBJ1-1, with 7 bases identical to TRBD1. TRBV23-1 is assigned to the ORF class and has an uncertain function. V was clipped by 0 bases and J by 6 bases; unmatched bases: 7. The CDR3 runs to 15 residues. CDR3 region: CASSQSRGQGPEAFF. The CDR3 DNA follows: TGCGCCAGCAGTCAATCGAGGGGGCAGGGCCCTGAAGCTTTCTTT.

V and J are TRBV30 and TRBJ2-5, with a weak D call TRBD1 (5 bases). V lost 0 bases and J lost 4, with 9 bases in between. The V gene's germline CDR1 is GTSNPN and CDR2 SVGIG (reference sequence). The CDR3 runs to 13 residues. Written as DNA, the CDR3 is TGTGCCTGGAGTGTATGGGGCCTAGAGACCCAGTACTTC. Translation gives CAWSVWGLETQYF.

The chain is built from TRBV15 and TRBJ2-2, with D possibly TRBD1 on 5 matching bases. Germline CDR1 and CDR2: LNHNV and YYDKDF (reference sequence). V gave up 3 bases and J gave up 1 base, with 6 bases separating them. The CDR3 covers 14 residues. CDR3 sequence: CATSRTVNTGELFF. The DNA of the CDR3 is TGTGCCACCAGCAGGACAGTGAACACCGGGGAGCTGTTTTTT.

This clone was counted between two and nine times. The CDR3 bases are TGTGCCAGCAGCGGGTCAGGACAGGGGAACTATGGCTACACCTTC. It specifies CASSGSGQGNYGYTF. The rearrangement links TRBV28 to TRBJ1-2, with 9 nucleotides matching TRBD1. V lost 6 bases and J lost 2; bases outside the gene matches: 7. CDR1 and CDR2 (germline): MDHEN, SYDVKM. The CDR3 consists of 15 residues.

The chain recombines TRBV5-6 with TRBJ1-4; D perhaps matches TRBD1 (6 bases). This CDR3 region has 15 residues. Germline CDR1 SGHDT, CDR2 YYEEEE. Trimming stripped 4 bases from V and 7 bases from J, with 17 bases between. In DNA form, the CDR3 reads TGTGCCAGCAGCCATTACAGGGATGTGGGTGAAAAACTGTTTTTT. Its protein is CASSHYRDVGEKLFF.

This chain uses TRBV5-6 with TRBJ2-7; a weak D match, TRBD2 (6 bases). The CDR3 contains 13 residues. Germline CDR1 and CDR2: SGHDT and YYEEEE. V gave up 0 bases and J gave up 6 bases, with 10 bases separating them. The CDR3: CASSLVSGIEQYF. The CDR3, as DNA: TGTGCCAGCAGCTTGGTTAGCGGTATCGAGCAGTACTTC.

In its sample, this clone was seen a few times. The rearrangement links TRBV19 to TRBJ1-2; TRBD1 aligns across 7 bases. Germline V gives CDR1 LNHDA, CDR2 SQIVND (reference sequence). V shed 5 bases, J shed 2 bases, and the junction held 17 bases outside the gene matches. The CDR3 has 18 residues. The CDR3 sequence: CASSSTGGTGAWNYGYTF. CDR3 in DNA: TGTGCCAGTAGTTCGACAGGTGGTACAGGGGCCTGGAACTATGGCTACACCTTC.

The V gene is TRBV3-1 (or the pseudogene TRBV3-2), the J gene TRBJ1-3, with D maybe TRBD1 (6 bases). Germline V gives CDR1 LGHDT, CDR2 YNNKEL (reference sequence). Between the trimmed V and J ends, which lost 5 bases and 4 bases, there was a span of 15 bases. This CDR3 is 15 amino acids long. As DNA, the CDR3 is TGTGCCAGCAGCTCCCACAGGGTGCGGGGAAACACCATATATTTT. Its protein product is CASSSHRVRGNTIYF.

The V call is TRBV7-2, the J call TRBJ2-5; 10 bases are shared with TRBD2. V gave up 2 bases and J gave up 7 bases; unmatched junction bases: 4. Germline assignment: CDR1 SGHTA and CDR2 FQGNSA. The CDR3 totals 14 residues. The CDR3 region has the DNA TGTGCCAGCAGCTTAAAGGGACTAGCGCCGACCCAGTACTTC. Protein sequence: CASSLKGLAPTQYF.

The rearrangement links TRBV5-1 to TRBJ2-3; D is ambiguous. The CDR3 covers 14 residues. Germline loops: CDR1 SGHRS, CDR2 YFSETQ. Trimming cost V 4 bases and J 0 bases, with 9 bases left between them. The CDR3 nucleotides read TGCGCCAGCAGCCCCCCGGTCAGCACAGATACGCAGTATTTT. It is translated as CASSPPVSTDTQYF. The full variable domain, completed using reference TRBV5-1 and TRBJ2-3, is KAGVTQTPRYLIKTRGQQVTLSCSPISGHRSVSWYQQTPGQGLQFLFEYFSETQRNKGNFPGRFSGRQFSNSRSEMNVSTLELGDSALYLCASSPPVSTDTQYFGPGTRLTVL.

There are a few counts of this clone. The gene calls are TRBV9 and TRBJ2-2; TRBD2 agrees at 7 bases. V was clipped by 0 bases and J by 2 bases; unmatched bases: 4. This CDR3 contains 16 residues. The germline CDR1 and CDR2 sequences are SGDLS and YYNGEE. CDR3 nucleotide sequence: TGTGCCAGCAGCGTAGGTCCTAGCGGTAACACCGGGGAGCTGTTTTTT. Protein: CASSVGPSGNTGELFF.